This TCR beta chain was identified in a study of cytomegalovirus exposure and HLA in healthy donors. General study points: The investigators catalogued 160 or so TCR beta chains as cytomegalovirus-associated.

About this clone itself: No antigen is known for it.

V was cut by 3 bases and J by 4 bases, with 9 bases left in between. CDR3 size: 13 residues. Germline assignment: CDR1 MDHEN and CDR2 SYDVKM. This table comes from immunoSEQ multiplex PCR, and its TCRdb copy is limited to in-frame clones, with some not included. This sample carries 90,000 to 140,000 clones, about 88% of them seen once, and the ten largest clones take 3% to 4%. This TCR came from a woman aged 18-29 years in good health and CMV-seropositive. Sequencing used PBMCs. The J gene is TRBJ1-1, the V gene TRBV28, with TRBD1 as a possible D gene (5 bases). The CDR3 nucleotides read TGTGCCAGCAGTTTCCTAGGGGTCACTGAAGCTTTCTTT. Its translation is CASSFLGVTEAFF.